Here is one T cell receptor beta chain with its context. What it binds is not known. Random hexamers primed reverse transcription of about 0.45 to 1 ug RNA. It was immunoSEQ multiplex PCR that amplified TCR beta CDR3 across 54 Vbeta and 13 Jbeta. TCRdb ran MiXCR on the immunoSEQ multiplex PCR reads and lists one entry per CDR3 protein. The sample carries about 190,000 distinct CDR3 sequences, approximately 95% recorded once. This sample was included in a study of CD8 T cells in Susac syndrome. General study findings and limits: CD8+ clonal expansion in Susac was maximal in TEMRA cells and in active patients. The study recognized that its TCR sequencing and HLA analysis covered a relatively small number of individuals.

Negative isolation was applied to CD8+ and CD4+ T cells, and FACS enrichment was applied to TEMRA cells. This receptor was taken from a human donor with Susac syndrome. The sequencing input was CD8+ T cells from PBMCs.

CDR3 region: CASKAWGFRTGELFF. In DNA form, the CDR3 reads TGTGCCAGCAAAGCTTGGGGCTTCCGCACCGGGGAGCTGTTTTTT. The rearrangement joins TRBV2 to TRBJ2-2, with a weak D call TRBD1 (5 bases). Deletions cut 7 bases from V and 4 bases from J, with 16 bases between. The CDR3 length is 15 residues. CDR1 and CDR2 (germline): SNHLY, FYNNEI.